One T cell receptor beta chain is described in this entry. The sample originates from a study of Ad26.COV2.S vaccination and SARS-CoV-2 variants. Overall study context: The vaccine Ad26.COV2.S was put into the muscle once, or twice with 56 days between.

CDR3 length equals 14 residues. Germline loops: CDR1 KGHSH, CDR2 LQKENI. Losses at the gene ends were 8 bases for V and 5 bases for J; bases not matched to a gene: 7. Clones were read by immunoSEQ multiplex PCR, and TCRdb kept only the in-frame ones, dropping some. The data contain some 290,000 clones, about 86% of them seen just once; the ten biggest clones take up 1.9%. Regarding treatment: around 19 received Ad26.COV2.S at low or high dose, single or two shots; 5 received placebo; per-sample allocation not given. Vaccine and placebo recipients were sampled on day 63 after the first injection. Boston provided a donor who was an adult aged 18-55 years. It was Wuhan-strain SARS-CoV-2 spike that the Ad26 vaccine vector expressed.

The source material was peripheral blood, sampled in a trial of Ad26.COV2.S vaccine versus placebo. The V call is TRBV18, the J call TRBJ1-5, with TRBD1 identical over 9 bases. The clonotype originates from a person aged 18 to 59 who received the Ad26.COV2.S COVID-19 vaccine or a placebo. The CDR3 DNA reads as TGTGCCAGCGCGGACAGGGGAAAGGATCAGCCCCAGCATTTT. Residues: CASADRGKDQPQHF.